A single sample is the source of the 9 T cell receptor beta chains below, sequenced in a study of human T cells and chemical hapten exposure. TCRdb re-derived calls from the RACE reads in MiXCR, one entry per CDR3 protein. The repertoire holds about 250,000 distinct CDR3 sequences, over 7.5% seen once, with approximately 1.2% in the top ten. Specified time point: pre-sensitization, week 0. The treatment is: therapeutic diphenylcyclopropenone sensitization with weekly scalp DPC. Sequencing used whole blood, obtained in connection with sensitization to the hapten diphenylcyclopropenone (DPC). The receptors derive from a man aged 18-30 years with alopecia areata. Some clones in this sample may be carry-over from other donors' samples.

V usage is TRBV28 and J usage is TRBJ2-4; D tentatively reads TRBD1 or TRBD2 (5 bases each). Between the trimmed V and J ends, which lost 1 base and 8 bases, there was a span of 21 bases. There are 17 residues in the CDR3. Germline-derived CDR1 and CDR2 are MDHEN and SYDVKM. CDR3 nucleotide sequence: TGTGCCAGCAGTTTATCTGTCCGGGGCAGGGCCAGGGACATTCAGTACTTC. Translated: CASSLSVRGRARDIQYF.

The V gene is TRBV6-2 or TRBV6-3, the J gene TRBJ2-7; possibly TRBD1 for D (5 bases). Trimming took 2 bases from V and 2 from J, leaving 7 bases between them. Germline loops: CDR1 MNHEY, CDR2 SVGEGT. This CDR3 region has 13 residues. The CDR3 DNA reads TGTGCCAGCAGTTACATGGGGCCCTACGAGCAGTACGTC. It encodes CASSYMGPYEQYV.

This clonotype was detected many times. The V and J genes are TRBV29-1 and TRBJ2-3, with 10 bases identical to TRBD1. CDR3 length: 14 residues. Losses at the gene ends were 6 bases for V and 0 bases for J; bases not matched to a gene: 3. CDR1 and CDR2 from the germline V gene are SQVTM and ANQGSEA. As DNA, the CDR3 is TGCAGCGTCGGGGGACAGGGGAGCACAGATACGCAGTATTTT. It translates to CSVGGQGSTDTQYF.

Details on this clonotype: A much larger clone sits a single nucleotide away, making a read error possible. V gene TRBV7-2 combines with J gene TRBJ2-5; no clear D. Germline-derived CDR1 and CDR2 are SGHTA and FQGNSA. V was cut by 5 bases and J by 5 bases, with 12 bases left in between. This CDR3 has 13 amino acids. The CDR3 here is CASSSPRRETQYF. The CDR3 region has the DNA TGTGCCAGCAGCAGTCCACGCAGGGAGACCCAGTACTTC.

In its sample, this clonotype was seen a few times. The rearrangement uses TRBV5-1 and TRBJ2-1, with D possibly matching TRBD1 (6 bases). CDR1 SGHRS and CDR2 YFSETQ come from the germline V gene. Trimming removed 7 bases from V and 4 bases from J, with 18 bases in between. The CDR3 is 15 amino acids. CDR3 residues: CASQPETGLYNEQFF. CDR3 coding DNA: TGCGCCAGCCAACCCGAGACAGGATTGTACAATGAGCAGTTCTTC.

This clonotype appeared a few times. The chain has TRBV6-5 and TRBJ1-3; 8 nucleotides match TRBD1. The CDR3 has 16 residues. Germline values: CDR1 MNHEY, CDR2 SVGAGI. Trimming removed 3 bases from V and 0 bases from J; junction bases left unmatched: 4. The CDR3 reads CASSYGTGDSGNTIYF. The CDR3 nucleotides read TGTGCCAGCAGTTATGGGACAGGAGACTCTGGAAACACCATATATTTT.

Only a few counts were recorded for this clonotype. The rearrangement joins TRBV4-3 to TRBJ1-2; D gene unclear. The CDR3 runs to 16 residues. The germline V and J ends were trimmed by 0 bases and 3 bases, with 14 bases remaining between them. Germline CDR1 LGHNA, CDR2 YSLEER. DNA of the CDR3: TGCGCCAGCAGCCAAGATCGGGCAGGATTCGACTATGGCTACACCTTC. This translates into CASSQDRAGFDYGYTF.

V usage is TRBV6-6 and J usage is TRBJ2-1, with a possible D match to TRBD1 (6 bases). The CDR3 extends over 14 amino acids. Per germline, CDR1 MNHNY and CDR2 SVGAGI (reference sequence). V lost 4 bases and J 2 bases, leaving 9 bases between the germline ends. In DNA, the CDR3 is TGTGCCAGCAGTTTCAGGGGCCCCTACAATGAGCAGTTCTTC. Its translation is CASSFRGPYNEQFF.

The chain recombines TRBV20-1 with TRBJ2-3; a weak D match, TRBD2 (6 bases). Germline CDR1 DFQATT, CDR2 SNEGSKA (reference sequence). Trimming stripped 0 bases from V and 0 bases from J, with 10 bases between. The CDR3 runs to 15 residues. This CDR3 is CSARDQTRSTDTQYF. The DNA for the CDR3 is TGCAGTGCTAGAGATCAGACTAGGAGCACAGATACGCAGTATTTT.